Listed below are T cell receptor beta chains from one sample, sequenced in a study of blood T cell repertoires in COVID-19. Generated by immunoSEQ multiplex PCR, the TCRdb table keeps only in-frame clones and is missing some. The sample yields around 120,000 clones, less than 85% seen once. The sequenced material came from peripheral blood. The origin of the receptors is a human donor with acute or convalescent COVID-19. The donor label of this sample is uncertain. Both conserved end residues are part of each CDR3. Each record gives: D gene, J gene, clone size, V gene, CDR3 DNA, CDR3 protein. The D gene is left open where the match is weak. Size is stated for part of the rows, as once, few or many counts, or as a class when the clone is expanded.

NA TRBJ1-1 NA TRBV7-9 TGTGCCAGCAGCTTCCAGGGGAGGAACACTGAAGCTTTCTTT CASSFQGRNTEAFF
TRBD1 TRBJ2-2 once TRBV29-1 TGCAGCGCCAGGACAGGGTCCTACACCGGGGAGCTGTTTTTT CSARTGSYTGELFF
TRBD2 TRBJ2-3 NA TRBV2 TGTGCCAGCAGTCTGAGCGGGGGTCGGGGAGATACGCAGTATTTT CASSLSGGRGDTQYF
NA TRBJ2-2 NA TRBV3-1/TRBV3-2 TGTGCCAGCAGCCCCTCTCGGACTGTAACCGGGGAGCTGTTTTTT CASSPSRTVTGELFF
TRBD2 TRBJ2-3 NA TRBV9 TGTCCCACCCCGGCTAGCGGGGGGGCAGGTACGCAGTATTTT CPTPASGGAGTQYF
TRBD1 TRBJ2-7 NA TRBV7-9 TGTGCCAGCAGCTTAGCCGGACAGGGATACGAGCAGTACTTC CASSLAGQGYEQYF
TRBD1 TRBJ1-2 NA TRBV7-2 TGTGCCAGCAGCTTGGACAGGCTTTATGGCTACACCTTC CASSLDRLYGYTF
NA TRBJ1-5 NA TRBV10-3 TGTGCCATCAGTGATGTCGAGCCGGGAGGCAATCAGCCCCAGCATTTT CAISDVEPGGNQPQHF
NA TRBJ2-5 once TRBV7-8 TGTGCCAGCAGCTTCACGGGGGAAGAGACCCAGTACTTC CASSFTGEETQYF
TRBD1 TRBJ1-3 NA TRBV23-1 TGCGCCAGCAGTCATCCAGACAGGGAACGGATCTCTGGAAACACCATATATTTT CASSHPDRERISGNTIYF
NA TRBJ1-5 NA TRBV28 TGTGCCAGCAGCTCTCCGGGGTTCCCTGGGGGGAATCAGCCCCAGCATTTT CASSSPGFPGGNQPQHF
NA TRBJ1-1 NA TRBV20-1 TGCAGTGCTAGTGGGACTAGGGACGCTGAAGCTTTCTTT CSASGTRDAEAFF
NA TRBJ1-6 NA TRBV20-1 TGCAGTGCAACCCTATCGGGGTCCCTCCACTTT CSATLSGSLHF
NA TRBJ2-1 NA TRBV5-1 TGCGCCAGCAGCTTGGCCACAGGGTCCTCCTACAATGAGCAGTTCTTC CASSLATGSSYNEQFF
NA TRBJ1-4 NA TRBV4-1 TGCGCCAGCAGCCTCAGAGAGGTCATAAGATCAACTAATGAAAAACTGTTTTTT CASSLREVIRSTNEKLFF
NA TRBJ2-1 NA TRBV5-1 TGCGCCAGCAGACAATACAATGAGCAGTTCTTC CASRQYNEQFF
TRBD1 TRBJ1-1 NA TRBV6-6 TGTGCCAGCAGTTCCCATGACAGGGGCGCTGAAGCTTTCTTT CASSSHDRGAEAFF
TRBD2 TRBJ2-3 NA TRBV5-1 TGCGCCAGCAGTACCCGTAGCGGGGGGGCCCCGGATACGCAGTATTTT CASSTRSGGAPDTQYF
NA TRBJ1-1 few TRBV2 TGTGCCAGCAGCTTTAAGGGGGGGCTGGAAGCTTTCTTT CASSFKGGLEAFF
TRBD1 TRBJ2-5 NA TRBV18 TGTGCCAGCTCACAACTAGGGACAGGGGGCCGAGGAGAGACCCAGTACTTC CASSQLGTGGRGETQYF
NA TRBJ2-1 few TRBV19 TGTGCCAGTAATGTCGCGGACAATGAGCAGTTCTTC CASNVADNEQFF
NA TRBJ1-2 NA TRBV5-6 TGTGCCAGCAGCTTGGCCATTGCTAACTATGGCTACACCTTC CASSLAIANYGYTF
NA TRBJ1-5 NA TRBV4-1 TGCGCCAGCAGCCAAGGAAAGGGGAATCAGCCCCAGCATTTT CASSQGKGNQPQHF
TRBD1 TRBJ1-3 NA TRBV10-2 TGCGCCAGCAGGCCCTCGGACAGGGGGTCTGGAAACACCATATATTTT CASRPSDRGSGNTIYF
NA TRBJ1-4 NA TRBV20-1 TGCAGTGCTAGTAGGACATCCCGCTATTCTAATGAAAAACTGTTTTTT CSASRTSRYSNEKLFF
NA TRBJ1-5 NA TRBV3-1/TRBV3-2 TGTGCCAGCAGCCAATCGGGGTTAAGCAATCAGCCCCAGCATTTT CASSQSGLSNQPQHF
NA TRBJ1-6 NA TRBV6-1 TGTGCCAGCAGTGAAGCTCAAGCGAGCTCCTATAATTCACCCCTCCACTTT CASSEAQASSYNSPLHF
NA TRBJ2-3 NA TRBV5-4 TGTGCCAGCAGCCTCTTCCCCTTCTCCACAGATACGCAGTATTTT CASSLFPFSTDTQYF
TRBD1 TRBJ2-7 many TRBV29-1 TGCAGCGTTGCGGTACAGGGGTTTCGGGAGCAGTACTTC CSVAVQGFREQYF
NA TRBJ1-1 NA TRBV14 TGTGCCAGCAGCCAGTCAGGCATGAACACTGAAGCTTTCTTT CASSQSGMNTEAFF
NA TRBJ1-5 few TRBV19 TGTGCCATTCCAGAGCCCCAGCATTTT CAIPEPQHF
TRBD1 TRBJ1-3 NA TRBV15 TGTGCCACCAGCAGTGGACAGGCATCGATCGGCAACACCATATATTTT CATSSGQASIGNTIYF
NA TRBJ1-1 NA TRBV12-3/TRBV12-4 TGTGCCAGCCGCCCTGGGCCGGCTTTCTTT CASRPGPAFF
TRBD2 TRBJ2-1 NA TRBV5-6 TGTGCCAGCAGCTTGGGGTCTAGCGGACACAATGAGCAGTTCTTC CASSLGSSGHNEQFF
NA TRBJ2-3 NA TRBV30 TGTGCCTGGAGTGTACAAGACATCAGCACAGATACGCAGTATTTT CAWSVQDISTDTQYF
TRBD1 TRBJ2-1 NA TRBV10-3 TGTGCCATCAGCCCGGGACAGGGGGGGGAGCAGTTCTTC CAISPGQGGEQFF
TRBD1 TRBJ1-1 NA TRBV14 TGTGCCAGCAGCCGGCGACAGGGGACCATGAACACTGAAGCTTTCTTT CASSRRQGTMNTEAFF
NA TRBJ2-3 NA TRBV27 TGTGCCAGCAGTTTATCGATGACTTATCGCACAGATACGCAGTATTTT CASSLSMTYRTDTQYF
NA TRBJ2-7 NA TRBV7-8 TGTGCCAGCAGCTTAGTTCCGGGCTACGAGCAGTACTTC CASSLVPGYEQYF
NA TRBJ2-2 NA TRBV13 TGTGCCAGCAGCTCACGGTGGGCGCACACCGGGGAGCTGTTTTTT CASSSRWAHTGELFF
NA TRBJ1-2 NA TRBV12-3/TRBV12-4 TGTGCCAGCAGTTCCCACCAGGGTTATGGCTACACCTTC CASSSHQGYGYTF
NA TRBJ1-2 NA TRBV20-1 TGCAGTGCCCGGACGGGGTATGGCTACACCTTC CSARTGYGYTF